The 22 T cell receptor beta chains below were found in one sample sequenced in a study of vaccination and CD4 T cells after COVID-19. Sequencing of DNA taken from cultured CD4+ T cells relied on the Oncomine TCR Beta short-read assay. TCRdb re-called the PCR reads with MiXCR, one entry per CDR3 protein. The sample records almost 20,000 distinct CDR3 sequences, approximately 45% being singletons. Antigen specificity for these receptors is unknown. Described treatment: approximately 9-day PBMC culture with coronavirus spike peptide pools or control peptides (ViraFEST assay). Source: CD4+ T cells from blood, cultured in vitro, taken before SARS-CoV-2 vaccination. The receptors originated from a human donor who had recovered from COVID-19.

In its sample, this clonotype was seen a few times. The genes are TRBV27 and TRBJ1-1; perhaps TRBD1 as D (5 bases). In germline, CDR1 is MNHEY, CDR2 SMNVEV (reference sequence). Trimming shortened V by 5 bases and J by 5 bases, and 12 bases separated the two germline ends. The CDR3 is made up of 13 amino acids. The CDR3 DNA follows: TGTGCCAGCAGTGTGGCTGGGGGGACTGAAGCTTTCTTT. Its protein is CASSVAGGTEAFF.

V gene TRBV20-1 combines with J gene TRBJ2-7; 10 bases line up with TRBD2. Germline V gene data show CDR1 as DFQATT and CDR2 as SNEGSKA (reference sequence). CDR3 length: 14 amino acids. With V trimmed by 3 bases and J by 4 bases, 6 bases remained unmatched. CDR3 nucleotides: TGCAGTGCTAGTAAGGCTAGCGGGGGTTACGAGCAGTACTTC. It encodes CSASKASGGYEQYF.

This clonotype was seen more than once but under ten times. The chain recombines TRBV19 with TRBJ1-6, with 7 positions matching TRBD1. Germline V lookup: CDR1 LNHDA, CDR2 SQIVND (reference sequence). J gave up 6 bases and V 3 bases, and 8 bases lay outside the gene matches. The CDR3 has 16 residues. The CDR3 loop reads CASSMGQLSPNSPLHF. CDR3 DNA sequence: TGTGCCAGTAGTATGGGACAGCTATCCCCTAATTCACCCCTCCACTTT.

V gene TRBV28 combines with J gene TRBJ1-1; D is perhaps TRBD1 (6 bases). CDR3 size: 12 residues. V was pared by 7 bases and J by 3 bases, with 9 bases between. Germline lookup yields CDR1 MDHEN and CDR2 SYDVKM. CDR3 DNA sequence: TGTGCCAGCAAAAGGACAGACACTGAAGCTTTCTTT. Its translation: CASKRTDTEAFF.

The rearrangement links TRBV6-1 to TRBJ2-2, with 9 positions matching TRBD1. The CDR3 covers 15 residues. Trimming at V came to 7 bases and at J to 3 bases, leaving 6 bases not matched to a gene. Per germline, CDR1 MNHNS and CDR2 SASEGT. For the CDR3, the DNA is TGTGCCAGCAATTGGAGGGACAGGGACACCGGGGAGCTGTTTTTT. It encodes CASNWRDRDTGELFF.

This clonotype was seen only a few times. This chain joins TRBV6-1 and TRBJ2-7; 8 positions agree with TRBD2. This CDR3 has 17 amino acids. V was pared by 1 base and J by 4 bases, with 12 bases of the junction left unmatched. Germline V gene lookup returns CDR1 MNHNS and CDR2 SASEGT. The CDR3 region is CASSEVSRLAGGYEQYF. CDR3 bases: TGTGCCAGCAGTGAAGTCTCTCGATTGGCGGGAGGTTACGAGCAGTACTTC.

The V gene is TRBV10-3, the J gene TRBJ1-5, with 7 nucleotides matching TRBD1. The CDR3 covers 14 residues. V shed 3 bases and J 5 bases; nucleotides not matched to a gene: 4. The germline V gene has CDR1 ENHRY and CDR2 SYGVKD. In DNA form, the CDR3 reads TGTGCCATCAGTGAAGGACAGGAAGATCAGCCCCAGCATTTT. This encodes CAISEGQEDQPQHF.

The chain employs TRBV29-1 and TRBJ1-1, with D uncertain. Per the germline V gene, CDR1 is SQVTM and CDR2 is ANQGSEA. The CDR3 has 12 amino acids. Trimming removed 1 base from V and 3 bases from J, with 6 bases in between. The CDR3 nucleotides are TGCAGCGTTGAAGTTGGGTACACTGAAGCTTTCTTT. Translated: CSVEVGYTEAFF.

The chain recombines TRBV18 with TRBJ1-2; 7 bases are a match to TRBD1. Trimming took 3 bases from V and 0 from J; bases not matched to a gene: 4. CDR1 is KGHSH and CDR2 is LQKENI in the germline V gene. This CDR3 comprises 15 residues. In DNA form, the CDR3 reads TGTGCCAGCTCACCCGGAACAGGGGCTAACTATGGCTACACCTTC. Its translation: CASSPGTGANYGYTF.

The chain joins TRBV7-9 to TRBJ2-1; 7 bases agree with TRBD1. Looked up from germline, CDR1 is SEHNR and CDR2 is FQNEAQ (reference sequence). Germline trimming cut 2 bases from V and 3 bases from J; bases unmatched to any gene: 10. This CDR3 region has 17 residues. The CDR3 is CASSLPSDRAGYNEQFF. In nucleotides, the CDR3 is TGTGCCAGCAGCTTACCCTCCGACAGGGCGGGCTACAATGAGCAGTTCTTC.

The chain is built from TRBV12-3 or TRBV12-4 and TRBJ1-1; perhaps TRBD1 as D (5 bases). The V and J ends lost 6 bases and 5 bases respectively, with 13 bases between them. The CDR3 covers 13 residues. The CDR3 is CASSPWEGTEAFF. CDR3 bases: TGTGCCAGCAGCCCCTGGGAGGGGACTGAAGCTTTCTTT.

This clonotype was picked up a small number of times. The chain employs TRBV27 and TRBJ2-7; no definite D call. The CDR3 runs to 13 residues. Germline-derived CDR1 and CDR2 are MNHEY and SMNVEV (reference sequence). The V gene lost 5 bases and the J gene lost 1 base, with 9 bases spanning the gap. Here the CDR3 DNA reads TGTGCCAGCAGTCGGACGGTATCCTACGAGCAGTACTTC. As protein: CASSRTVSYEQYF.

The J gene is TRBJ2-3, the V gene TRBV7-2; D unclear. Between the trimmed V and J ends, which lost 5 bases and 4 bases, there was a span of 7 bases. CDR3 size: 12 residues. Germline V lookup: CDR1 SGHTA, CDR2 FQGNSA. CDR3 protein: CASSRIPDTQYF. The CDR3 DNA sequence: TGTGCCAGCAGCCGAATACCAGATACGCAGTATTTT.

The J gene is TRBJ2-1, the V gene TRBV10-1; 9 bases are a match to TRBD1. V was pared by 5 bases and J by 7 bases, with 6 bases of the junction left unmatched. The germline CDR1 and CDR2 sequences are WNHNN and SYGVQD (reference sequence). The CDR3 is made up of 14 amino acids. In nucleotides, the CDR3 is TGCGCCAGCAGTTCCGGGACAGGGTGGAATGAGCAGTTCTTC. Its translation: CASSSGTGWNEQFF.

This sequence joins TRBV6-1 and TRBJ2-7, with D unclear. The germline CDR1 and CDR2 sequences are MNHNS and SASEGT. CDR3 length equals 13 residues. CDR3 in amino acids: CAPEPRSAYEQYF. For the CDR3, the DNA is TGTGCTCCAGAGCCCAGGAGCGCCTACGAGCAGTACTTC.

The rearrangement joins TRBV7-9 to TRBJ1-1; D is undetermined. The CDR3 sequence is 13 residues long. Germline V gives CDR1 SEHNR, CDR2 FQNEAQ (reference sequence). V lost 0 bases and J lost 4, with 6 bases in between. This CDR3 reads CASSLAAGTEAFF. CDR3 in DNA: TGTGCCAGCAGCTTAGCGGCGGGCACTGAAGCTTTCTTT.

CDR3 sequence (DNA): TGTGCCAGCAGCTCCGACGGTTATTCACCCCTCCACTTT. Translating gives CASSSDGYSPLHF. This chain uses TRBV7-9 with TRBJ1-6; D remains ambiguous. Trimming took 4 bases from V and 8 from J, leaving 9 bases between them. Germline lookup yields CDR1 SEHNR and CDR2 FQNEAQ (reference sequence). CDR3 length equals 13 residues.

This clonotype was observed a handful of times. The chain uses TRBV7-9 and TRBJ2-6; no clear D gene. The CDR3 runs to 17 residues. Trimming left V 7 bases short and J 0 bases short, with 16 bases between. The germline CDR1 and CDR2 sequences are SEHNR and FQNEAQ (reference sequence). CDR3 coding DNA: TGTGCCAGCACCCTTTCCCCCTCTTACTCTGGGGCCAACGTCCTGACTTTC. It specifies CASTLSPSYSGANVLTF.

This clonotype was detected once. The chain uses TRBV6-5 and TRBJ2-5; 8 nucleotides match TRBD2. This CDR3 is 17 amino acids long. J lost 3 bases, V lost 0 bases, and 9 bases had no gene match. Germline values: CDR1 MNHEY, CDR2 SVGAGI. CDR3 sequence (DNA): TGTGCCAGCAGTTACTCCCTCCAAACTAGCGGAAAAGAGACCCAGTACTTC. Protein product: CASSYSLQTSGKETQYF.

This clonotype was seen a handful of times. The chain carries TRBV12-3 or TRBV12-4 and TRBJ1-2; the D is unclear. The CDR3 loop spans 12 amino acids. Deletions cut 5 bases from V and 4 bases from J, with 8 bases between. CDR3 sequence reads: CASSNLGYGYTF. The DNA of the CDR3 is TGTGCCAGCAGTAACCTAGGCTATGGCTACACCTTC.

A few counts support this clonotype. This chain links TRBV7-9 with TRBJ2-4; D is undetermined. Trimming removed 1 base from V and 7 bases from J, with 8 bases in between. Germline CDR1 and CDR2: SEHNR and FQNEAQ (reference sequence). The CDR3 is 13 residues long. The CDR3 reads CASSLVGWNIQYF. CDR3 nucleotide sequence: TGTGCCAGCAGCTTAGTCGGCTGGAACATTCAGTACTTC.

The chain recombines TRBV12-3 or TRBV12-4 with TRBJ2-5, with D unclear. Trimming stripped 1 base from V and 2 bases from J, with 11 bases between. The CDR3 contains 15 residues. Written as DNA, the CDR3 is TGTGCCAGCAGTTTAGGGACGGCTCCACAAGAGACCCAGTACTTC. This codes for CASSLGTAPQETQYF.